A selection of T cell receptor beta chains follows, all from one sample in a study of cytomegalovirus exposure and HLA in healthy donors. Produced via immunoSEQ multiplex PCR; TCRdb's table is partial and in-frame only. The sample yields approximately 110,000 clones, 50% to 65% seen once. Sequenced input: PBMCs. These receptors came from a man aged 25 to 40 in good health and CMV-seropositive. Each CDR3 is given with its conserved first and last residue. D genes are given only for firm matches. The listing skips clone size in some rows; elsewhere it reads once, few, many or a size class.

clone_size j_call v_call d_call cdr3_nt cdr3_aa
few TRBJ2-7 TRBV6-6 NA TGTGCCAGCAGTTTCTCAGGGGCCGAGCAGTACTTC CASSFSGAEQYF
NA TRBJ2-3 TRBV19 NA TGTGCCAGTAGTATAGAGGGAGTTGGTGGGCAGTATTTT CASSIEGVGGQYF
NA TRBJ2-2 TRBV10-3 TRBD2 TGTGCCATCAGTGCCGGACTAGCGGGCACCGGGGAGCTGTTTTTT CAISAGLAGTGELFF
NA TRBJ1-6 TRBV21-1 NA TGTGCCAGCAGCAAAGCGCGGGGGGATCCACGGGGTTCACCCCTCCACTTT CASSKARGDPRGSPLHF
NA TRBJ1-1 TRBV7-9 TRBD1 TGTGCCAGCAGCCTCGACAGGGGCCTGAACACTGAAGCTTTCTTT CASSLDRGLNTEAFF
NA TRBJ2-7 TRBV2 NA TGTGCCAGCAGTGCCCGGGACTCCCAGCAGTACTTC CASSARDSQQYF
NA TRBJ1-2 TRBV13 NA TGTGCCAGCAGCTCCGTAATTTATGGCTACACCTTC CASSSVIYGYTF
NA TRBJ1-1 TRBV5-1 NA TGCGCCAGCAGCGGGGCCCCGAACACTGAAGCTTTCTTT CASSGAPNTEAFF
NA TRBJ2-5 TRBV4-2 TRBD2 TGTGCCAGCAGCCAAGGGCTAGCGGGGGGGGAGACCCAGTACTTC CASSQGLAGGETQYF
NA TRBJ2-7 TRBV2 NA TGTGCCAGCTTTAGGACAGAAAGCCCCTACTACTACGAGCAGTACTTC CASFRTESPYYYEQYF
NA TRBJ2-5 TRBV2 TRBD1 TGTGCCAGCATTCTGGACAGGGGCCTCCAAGAGACCCAGTACTTC CASILDRGLQETQYF
NA TRBJ2-2 TRBV5-1 NA TGCGCCAGCAGCCCAGAACCAGACACCCCGGAGCTGTTTTTT CASSPEPDTPELFF
NA TRBJ1-3 TRBV11-2 NA TGTGCCAGCAGCTTAGGTCCCAGGAACTCTGGAAACACCATATATTTT CASSLGPRNSGNTIYF
few TRBJ2-1 TRBV2 NA TGTGCCGCCCTTATTCAGATCACCCACAATGAGCAGTTCTTC CAALIQITHNEQFF
NA TRBJ2-5 TRBV7-7 TRBD1 TGTGCTAGCAGCTTAGACCGGACAGGGGCCTCCGCCCAGTACTTC CASSLDRTGASAQYF
NA TRBJ2-4 TRBV2 NA TGTGCCAGCAGCGCGGCGGGCAAAAACATTCAGTACTTC CASSAAGKNIQYF
NA TRBJ2-4 TRBV28 NA TGTGCCAGCAGTTTAACCGGGTTCGACAAAAACATTCAGTACTTC CASSLTGFDKNIQYF
NA TRBJ1-2 TRBV9 NA TGTGCCAGCAGCGTAGGGCGGACTGCCCGAACTAACTATGGCTACACCTTC CASSVGRTARTNYGYTF
NA TRBJ2-5 TRBV7-9 TRBD2 TGTGCCAGCAGCCAACTTAGCGGGGGGGCCGTAAAGACCCAGTACTTC CASSQLSGGAVKTQYF
NA TRBJ2-5 TRBV5-5 TRBD1 TGTGCCAGCAGCCTACGAAGGGGGCTGGAGACCCAGTACTTC CASSLRRGLETQYF
NA TRBJ1-1 TRBV6-1 NA TGTGCCAGCACCTTACGCGGAGGCACTGAAGCTTTCTTT CASTLRGGTEAFF
NA TRBJ2-2 TRBV7-9 TRBD2 TGTGCCAGCAGCTCGTCTAGCGGGGGGACCGGGGAGCTGTTTTTT CASSSSSGGTGELFF
NA TRBJ1-6 TRBV5-1 TRBD1 TGCGCCAGCAGCTTGACACAGGGGACGGGATCACCCCTCCACTTT CASSLTQGTGSPLHF
NA TRBJ2-7 TRBV5-1 NA TGCGCCAGCAGCTTGGACCGGGAGCAGTACTTC CASSLDREQYF
once TRBJ2-3 TRBV4-2 TRBD2 TGTGCCAGCAGCCACGCCGGGACTAGCGGGGGGCCCACAGATACGCAGTATTTT CASSHAGTSGGPTDTQYF
NA TRBJ1-5 TRBV7-2 NA TGTGCCAGCAGCCCCGACGGGGTTCAGAATCAGCCCCAGCATTTT CASSPDGVQNQPQHF
NA TRBJ2-1 TRBV7-8 NA TGTGCCAGCAGCTACGCGAGGGCCAAATACAATGAGCAGTTCTTC CASSYARAKYNEQFF
NA TRBJ2-3 TRBV15 TRBD1 TGTGCCACCAAGGACAGGGGGTTTTCAGATACGCAGTATTTT CATKDRGFSDTQYF
few TRBJ2-2 TRBV6-6 TRBD2 TGTGCCACTAGCGGGGGGGAGCTGTTTTTT CATSGGELFF
NA TRBJ2-1 TRBV7-9 TRBD1 TGTGCCAGCAGCCCGGACCACTTCAGACAGGGGAGCTATGAGCAGTTCTTC CASSPDHFRQGSYEQFF
NA TRBJ1-4 TRBV9 TRBD1 TGTGCCAGCAGCGAGGGACAGGTGGACGAAAAACTGTTTTTT CASSEGQVDEKLFF
NA TRBJ2-3 TRBV10-3 NA TGTGCCATCGGCGGCTCGGGGTCGCTAGACACAGATACGCAGTATTTT CAIGGSGSLDTDTQYF
once TRBJ1-1 TRBV5-1 TRBD1 TGCGCCAGCGCTGGGACAGTGATGAACACTGAAGCTTTCTTT CASAGTVMNTEAFF
NA TRBJ2-3 TRBV4-1 NA TGCGCCAGCAGCCAAGAGGGGCCCCGAGCGGATACGCAGTATTTT CASSQEGPRADTQYF
few TRBJ2-3 TRBV13 TRBD2 TGTGCCAGCAGCCTGAGGGTAGCGGGGGACACAGATACGCAGTATTTT CASSLRVAGDTDTQYF
NA TRBJ2-7 TRBV4-1 TRBD2 TGCGCCAGCAGCCAAGTTGAGCGGGGACCCTACGAGCAGTACTTC CASSQVERGPYEQYF
NA TRBJ2-2 TRBV7-2 TRBD1 TGTGCCAGCAGCTTAGCTGGGACAGGGGACGGGGAGCTGTTTTTT CASSLAGTGDGELFF
NA TRBJ1-6 TRBV10-1 TRBD1 TGCGCCAGCAGTGAGAACAGGGGGGGATCACCCCTCCACTTT CASSENRGGSPLHF
NA TRBJ1-2 TRBV4-1 NA TGCGCCAGCAGCCAAGCCGTGGCAGGGGAAAGGGGCTACACCTTC CASSQAVAGERGYTF
NA TRBJ1-4 TRBV4-1 NA TGCGCCAGCAGCCCTGAGACAGGACCTAATGAAAAACTGTTTTTT CASSPETGPNEKLFF